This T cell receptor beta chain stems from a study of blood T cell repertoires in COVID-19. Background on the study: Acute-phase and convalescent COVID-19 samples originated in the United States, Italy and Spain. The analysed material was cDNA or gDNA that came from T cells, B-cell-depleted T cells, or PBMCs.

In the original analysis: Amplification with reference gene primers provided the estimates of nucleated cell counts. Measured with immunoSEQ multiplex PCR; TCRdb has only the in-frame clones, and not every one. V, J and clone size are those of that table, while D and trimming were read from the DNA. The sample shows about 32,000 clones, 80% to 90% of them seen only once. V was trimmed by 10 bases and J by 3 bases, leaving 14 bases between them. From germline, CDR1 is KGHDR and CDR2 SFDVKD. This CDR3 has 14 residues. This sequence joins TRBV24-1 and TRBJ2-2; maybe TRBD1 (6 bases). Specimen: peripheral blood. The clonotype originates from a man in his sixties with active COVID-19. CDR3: CATLDRSYTGELFF. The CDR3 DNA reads TGTGCCACACTCGACAGGAGTTACACCGGGGAGCTGTTTTTT.